This is a list of T cell receptor beta chains from one sample in a study of identical twins. TCRdb processed the 5' RACE reads anew with MiXCR; each CDR3 protein has one entry. The top ten clones hold roughly 3% of a sample with a few hundred thousand distinct CDR3 sequences, approximately 9.6% of them seen once. The same specimen was also included in a second study, on yellow fever vaccine responses in identical twins.

Sequenced material: PBMCs. The receptors stem from a woman aged 18-35 years in good health. CDR3s include the opening cysteine and the closing phenylalanine or tryptophan. D genes are given only for firm matches. Rows give clone size only sometimes, using once, few, many, or a class for an expanded clone.

few	TRBV6-2/TRBV6-3	NA	TRBJ1-4	TGTGCCAGCAGCGGACCCGCTGAAAAACTGTTTTTT	CASSGPAEKLFF
NA	TRBV18	TRBD1	TRBJ2-7	TGTGCCAGCTCACCACCGGGACAGAGCTCCTACGAGCAGTACTTC	CASSPPGQSSYEQYF
few	TRBV10-3	NA	TRBJ2-4	TGTGCCATCAGTGAAGTGGGGGCTGAGGCCAAAAACATTCAGTACTTC	CAISEVGAEAKNIQYF
few	TRBV6-4	TRBD2	TRBJ2-3	TGTGCCAGCAGCGCCGGACTAGCGGGAAGCACAGATACGCAGTATTTT	CASSAGLAGSTDTQYF
NA	TRBV10-3	NA	TRBJ2-7	TGTGCCATCAGTGAACTTGGCACCAACAGCGCGAGCTCCTACGAGCAGTACTTC	CAISELGTNSASSYEQYF
NA	TRBV7-9	NA	TRBJ2-7	TGTGCCAGCGGAATAAGCTACGAGCAGTACTTC	CASGISYEQYF
NA	TRBV12-3/TRBV12-4	TRBD1	TRBJ1-6	TGTGCCAGCAGTTTAATGGACAGGGGAAATTCACCCCTCCACTTT	CASSLMDRGNSPLHF
many	TRBV20-1	TRBD2	TRBJ2-4	TGCAGTGCTAGATCGCTAGCGGGGGGCACCAGAAACATTCAGTACTTC	CSARSLAGGTRNIQYF
many	TRBV3-1	TRBD1	TRBJ1-2	TGTGCCAGCAGCCAAGTCGAGGGGGCAGCTGGCTACACCTTC	CASSQVEGAAGYTF
NA	TRBV20-1	NA	TRBJ2-7	TGCAGTGCTAGTCGGTACAACTACGAGCAGTACTTC	CSASRYNYEQYF
few	TRBV29-1	NA	TRBJ2-1	TGCAGCGTTGAGGACGCAGGGGTTAGGACGTACAATGAGCAGTTCTTC	CSVEDAGVRTYNEQFF
few	TRBV11-1	NA	TRBJ2-7	TGTGCCAGCAGCTTAGGCGCGGTGACGGGTTTGGGACACGTCTCCTACGAGCAGTACTTC	CASSLGAVTGLGHVSYEQYF
NA	TRBV28	NA	TRBJ1-1	TGTGCCAGCGTCGTTGGAGGCGCCGGCACTGAAGCTTTCTTT	CASVVGGAGTEAFF
many	TRBV12-3/TRBV12-4	TRBD2	TRBJ2-1	TGTGCCAGCACTCTAGCGGGGTATGAGCAGTTCTTC	CASTLAGYEQFF
NA	TRBV28	TRBD1	TRBJ2-7	TGTGCCAGCAGCATGCGACAGGGGGCGCGTGAGGAGCAGTACTTC	CASSMRQGAREEQYF